Presented here are 25 T cell receptor beta chains from one specimen sequenced in a study of tumor-infiltrating lymphocytes in primary liver carcinoma. Unsorted bulk tissue of about 18-34 mg yielded co-extracted RNA and DNA. TCR beta cDNA was made from 500 ng total RNA with a constant-region primer. Slightly modified ARM-PCR with three nested multiplex PCR rounds yielded TCR beta libraries. A C-beta reverse primer was combined with TRBV1-TRBV30 forward primers in the first two PCR rounds, and each round had roughly 9 cycles. From the multiplex PCR reads, TCRdb called clonotypes with MiXCR, one entry per CDR3 protein. The profile shows fewer than 50,000 distinct CDR3 sequences, approximately 82% of them singletons. The sequenced sample consisted of tumor-adjacent normal liver tissue. The receptors shown here come from a woman in her 30s with primary liver carcinoma and hepatitis B virus infection.

Details on this clonotype: Compared with germline, one end of the junction differs, possibly owing to a read error. The V call is TRBV12-3 or TRBV12-4, the J call TRBJ2-1, with unresolved D. CDR3 length equals 10 residues. The CDR3 is CASRSDEQFF. DNA for the CDR3: TGTGCCAGCAGATCGGATGAGCAATTCTTC.

In its sample, this clonotype was seen many times. This rearrangement joins TRBV19 to TRBJ1-5, with a weak D call TRBD1 (6 bases). Germline V gives CDR1 LNHDA, CDR2 SQIVND (reference sequence). V lost 6 bases to trimming and J lost 3 bases, with 15 bases between them. This CDR3 is built from 15 residues. The CDR3 is CASRSAGAHNQPQHF. CDR3 nucleotides: TGTGCCAGTAGGAGCGCGGGGGCACACAATCAGCCCCAGCATTTT.

Remarks on this clonotype: This CDR3 is missing its conserved last phenylalanine or tryptophan, likely due to a read error. This chain uses TRBV4-2 with TRBJ2-7; 8 positions match TRBD1. Germline CDR1 LGHNA, CDR2 YNFKEQ. This CDR3 has 15 residues. This chain's CDR3 is CDSSQDWTGSYEQYL. CDR3 sequence (DNA): TGTGACAGCAGCCAAGACTGGACAGGGTCTTACGAGCAGTACTTA.

Points on this clonotype: One end of the junction is discordant with germline, which a read error may explain. This chain connects TRBV6-1 to TRBJ2-1; 7 bases map to TRBD2. Germline CDR1 and CDR2: MNHNS and SASEGT. The CDR3 totals 14 residues. The DNA for the CDR3 is TGTGCCAGCAGTGGGGACTACCCTAGGGATGAGCACCTCTTC. Protein sequence: CASSGDYPRDEHLF.

About this clonotype: At one boundary the junction diverges from the germline segment, which might be a read error. The J gene is TRBJ2-7, the V gene TRBV12-3 or TRBV12-4; maybe TRBD2 (5 bases). This CDR3 spans 16 amino acids. The CDR3 protein is CASSLGLVAQTYEQYF. The CDR3 coding sequence is TGTGCCAGCAGTTTAGGTTTAGTAGCGCAAACCTACGAGCAATACTTC.

This clonotype was seen once. Given a much more abundant clone one base away, this may be a read error. This chain uses TRBV5-1 with TRBJ2-2, with D perhaps TRBD2 (5 bases). The CDR3 is made up of 15 amino acids. From germline, CDR1 is SGHRS and CDR2 YFSETQ. Written as DNA, the CDR3 is TGCGCCAGCAGCTTGAATAGCGCCAACACCGGGGAGCTGTCTTTT. Translating gives CASSLNSANTGELSF. Variable domain in full (rest from reference TRBV5-1 and TRBJ2-2): KAGVTQTPRYLIKTRGQQVTLSCSPISGHRSVSWYQQTPGQGLQFLFEYFSETQRNKGNFPGRFSGRQFSNSRSEMNVSTLELGDSALYLCASSLNSANTGELSFGEGSRLTVL.

This clonotype came up many times. The J gene is TRBJ2-4, the V gene TRBV6-2 or TRBV6-3; 7 bases align to TRBD1. CDR3 length equals 16 residues. Germline CDR1 reads MNHEY; CDR2 reads SVGEGT. Germline trimming cut 5 bases from V and 1 base from J; bases unmatched to any gene: 8. The CDR3 DNA reads as TGTGCCAGCAGTCATCCCAAGACAGGGGCCAAAAACATTCAGTACTTC. Protein: CASSHPKTGAKNIQYF.

Details on this clonotype: One end of the junction is discordant with germline, which a read error may explain. This sequence joins TRBV4-2 and TRBJ2-2; D possibly uses TRBD1 or TRBD2 (6 bases each). Germline V gives CDR1 LGHNA, CDR2 YNFKEQ. The CDR3 extends over 17 amino acids. The chain's CDR3 is CASSHRGTWVNTGELFF. DNA for the CDR3: TGTGCCAGCAGCCACCGGGGGACATGGGTGAACACCGGGGAACTGTTTTTT.

In its sample, this clonotype is medium-sized. V gene TRBV6-1 combines with J gene TRBJ1-6; D is possibly TRBD1 (5 bases). The CDR3 has 16 residues. The germline CDR1 and CDR2 sequences are MNHNS and SASEGT. Trimming pared 8 bases from V and 9 bases from J, leaving 23 bases between. The CDR3 spells CASSLPVGQGVSPLHF. The CDR3 DNA reads TGTGCCAGCTCTCTCCCCGTCGGGCAGGGAGTTTCACCCCTCCACTTT.

This clonotype has just a few counts. Possible read error: a much larger clone is one base away. A read error is likely, as this CDR3 ends without the conserved phenylalanine or tryptophan. This rearrangement joins TRBV28 to TRBJ2-5; maybe TRBD2 (6 bases). Between the trimmed V and J ends, which lost 6 bases and 5 bases, there was a span of 13 bases. The CDR3 runs 13 residues. In germline, CDR1 is MDHEN, CDR2 SYDVKM. The CDR3 coding sequence is TGTGCCAGCAGGATGACTAGGCTCGAGACCCAGTACTCC. It encodes CASRMTRLETQYS.

With regard to this clonotype: The junction and the germline gene differ at one end; a read error may be behind it. The V gene is TRBV7-9, the J gene TRBJ2-4; 7 bases align to TRBD1. CDR3 length: 14 residues. CDR1 and CDR2 (germline): SEHNR, FQNEAQ (reference sequence). DNA for the CDR3: TGTGCCAACAGCTCTACCACAGGGGCAAAGATTCAGCACTTC. As protein: CANSSTTGAKIQHF.

With respect to this clonotype: A much larger clone lies one base from this, so it may be a read error. The chain is built from TRBV6-4 and TRBJ2-2, with 7 positions matching TRBD2. Germline lookup yields CDR1 MRHNA and CDR2 SNTAGT. The CDR3 length is 15 residues. The CDR3 DNA is TGTACCAGCAGTGACTCTAGCGGGAACACCGGGGAGCTGTTTTTT. Protein sequence: CTSSDSSGNTGELFF.

This chain links TRBV14 with TRBJ2-3, with 7 positions matching TRBD1. This CDR3 has 18 amino acids. V dropped 0 bases and J dropped 2; count of bases not matched to a gene: 11. Germline V gives CDR1 SGHDN, CDR2 FVKESK. As DNA, the CDR3 is TGTGCCAGCAGCCAAGATCGAGTCCGGACAGGTTCCACAGATACGCAGTATTTT. Amino acids: CASSQDRVRTGSTDTQYF.

This clonotype was seen just once. V gene TRBV6-2 or TRBV6-3 combines with J gene TRBJ2-6, with D possibly called TRBD1 or TRBD2 (5 bases each). The CDR3 has 15 residues. Germline lookup yields CDR1 MNHEY and CDR2 SVGEGT. V lost 2 bases and J 18 bases, leaving 23 bases between the germline ends. DNA for the CDR3: TGTGCCAGCAGTTACAAGGACTCTGGGGCCAACGCCCCGACTTTC. It specifies CASSYKDSGANAPTF.

This chain joins TRBV6-6 and TRBJ2-6; D gene ambiguous. CDR1 is MNHNY and CDR2 is SVGAGI in the germline V gene (reference sequence). The CDR3 covers 15 residues. Trimming shortened V by 2 bases and J by 11 bases, and 16 bases separated the two germline ends. The CDR3 spells CASSYEHSGVHVLTF. The CDR3 DNA reads as TGTGCCAGCAGTTACGAACACTCTGGGGTCCACGTCCTGACTTTC.

This clonotype has just one count. This rearrangement joins TRBV14 to TRBJ1-1, with D unclear. The CDR3 has 14 amino acids. Germline values: CDR1 SGHDN, CDR2 FVKESK. This CDR3 reads CDNSFWTSGNEAFF. CDR3 DNA: TGTGACAACAGCTTTTGGACGTCGGGAAATGAAGCTTTCTTT.

In the case of this clonotype: The final CDR3 position lacks the conserved phenylalanine or tryptophan, pointing to a likely read error. This CDR3 is CTSSQRGTGVNTGELFY. CDR3 DNA sequence: TGTACCAGCAGCCAACGGGGGACAGGGGTGAACACCGGGGAGCTGTTTTAT. The chain uses TRBV4-2 and TRBJ2-2; 10 positions agree with TRBD1. The V gene's germline CDR1 is LGHNA and CDR2 YNFKEQ. The CDR3 consists of 17 residues.

A remark on this clonotype: At one end the junction does not follow the germline gene, possibly because of a read error. V usage is TRBV11-2 and J usage is TRBJ2-5; tentative D call: TRBD1 (7 bases). The germline V gene encodes CDR1 SGHAT and CDR2 FQNNGV. CDR3 length: 15 residues. The CDR3, as DNA: TGTGCCAGCAGCCTAGAATCAGGGGGGATAGAGACCCAGTACTTC. This translates into CASSLESGGIETQYF.

Note on this clonotype: The CDR3 carries no conserved terminal phenylalanine or tryptophan, so it likely arises from a read error. The V and J genes are TRBV4-3 and TRBJ1-6; D is unresolved. Per germline, CDR1 LGHNA and CDR2 YSLEER. The CDR3 has 15 residues. The V and J ends lost 11 bases and 0 bases respectively, with 14 bases between them. The CDR3: CAPSQESSYNSPLHL. The DNA of the CDR3 is TGCGCCCCCAGCCAAGAGAGCTCCTATAATTCACCCCTCCACCTT.

The chain is built from TRBV6-5 and TRBJ2-1, with D perhaps matching TRBD1 (6 bases). From germline, CDR1 is MNHEY and CDR2 SVGAGI. The CDR3 spans 18 residues. The V and J ends lost 10 bases and 1 base respectively, with 26 bases between them. CDR3 protein: CANDLGQTVTASYNEQFF. The CDR3 DNA is TGTGCCAACGACCTTGGACAGACGGTTACCGCATCCTACAATGAGCAGTTCTTC.

Concerning this clonotype: The conserved phenylalanine or tryptophan is not found at the CDR3 terminus, so this likely reflects a read error. The rearrangement joins TRBV29-1 to TRBJ2-7; 7 nucleotides align to TRBD2. This CDR3 has 14 amino acids. Looked up from germline, CDR1 is SQVTM and CDR2 is ANQGSEA. CDR3 sequence reads: CRALSRLGRDEQYL. The CDR3 DNA follows: TGCAGGGCTTTGAGCAGACTGGGGAGGGACGAGCAGTACCTC.

The table lists this clonotype with many counts. The rearrangement links TRBV11-2 to TRBJ2-5; either TRBD1 or TRBD2 may supply D (7 bases each). V gave up 2 bases and J gave up 0 bases, with 16 bases separating them. From germline, CDR1 is SGHAT and CDR2 FQNNGV. CDR3 length: 17 residues. CDR3 sequence reads: CASSLTPGGVHQETQYF. The CDR3 nucleotides are TGTGCCAGCAGCTTAACTCCAGGGGGGGTTCACCAAGAGACCCAGTACTTC.

As concerns this clonotype: The CDR3 does not close with the conserved phenylalanine or tryptophan, likely indicating a read error. V and J are TRBV11-2 and TRBJ2-1, with D perhaps TRBD1 (6 bases). V shed 7 bases and J shed 4 bases, with 20 bases lying between them. Germline V CDR1 and CDR2: SGHAT, FQNNGV. CDR3 length: 16 amino acids. This CDR3 is CASTWAGTWGYNEQFL. The CDR3 DNA reads as TGTGCCAGCACCTGGGCCGGGACATGGGGATACAATGAGCAGTTCCTC.

This clonotype was counted between two and nine times. The chain has TRBV4-3 and TRBJ2-7; D possibly corresponds to TRBD2 (6 bases). Germline V gene data show CDR1 as LGHNA and CDR2 as YSLEER. Trimming pared 1 base from V and 0 bases from J, leaving 16 bases between. The CDR3 extends over 17 amino acids. The DNA of the CDR3 is TGCGCCAGCAGCCAAGCCCGGGAGCGGCTGAGCTCCTACGAGCAGTACTTC. It translates to CASSQARERLSSYEQYF.

Of note for this clonotype: Just one base apart from a much larger clone, this may be a read error. The CDR3 protein is CASTSQGEWPQETQYF. CDR3 coding DNA: TGTGCCAGCACCTCCCAGGGGGAGTGGCCCCAAGAGACCCAGTACTTC. This chain links TRBV7-9 with TRBJ2-5, with 7 positions matching TRBD1. Germline V gene data show CDR1 as SEHNR and CDR2 as FQNEAQ (reference sequence). V lost 7 bases, J lost 1 base, and 12 bases stayed unmatched. The CDR3 is 16 amino acids.